One T cell receptor beta chain is described in this entry. The data were obtained in a study of blood T cell repertoires in COVID-19. Germline values: CDR1 SNHLY, CDR2 FYNNEI. Trimming removed 7 bases at V and 2 bases at J, with 11 bases between. This CDR3 region has 13 residues. The assay was immunoSEQ multiplex PCR, and TCRdb's table has in-frame clones only and misses some. The table records about 55,000 clones, 86% of them present only once. The chain carries TRBV2 and TRBJ1-1; D unclear. The sequence came from a man of 80 years or more with acute or convalescent COVID-19. Sequenced material: peripheral blood. This CDR3 reads CASTGLSNTEAFF. CDR3 bases: TGTGCCAGCACCGGGTTAAGTAACACTGAAGCTTTCTTT.